This T cell receptor (beta chain) was recorded in a study of T cell repertoires in ileal Crohn's disease. The overall study: Biopsies of inflamed ileum from the surgical specimen form M0 samples. Per sample, about 460 nanograms of biopsy DNA were TCRB immunosequenced.

Documented time point: inflamed ileum from the surgical specimen. Libraries were prepared by immunoSEQ multiplex PCR; TCRdb keeps only in-frame clonotypes and omits some of them. The sample holds approximately 5,100 clones; around 80% are singletons and the top ten take around two fifths. Study results and limitations: Mucosal expansions were suggested to be mainly CD8 T cells. Compared with non-smokers, active smokers at surgery showed more clonal expansions.

Trimming at V came to 4 bases and at J to 1 base, leaving 6 bases not matched to a gene. Germline V gene data show CDR1 as MDHEN and CDR2 as SYDVKM. CDR3 length: 15 residues. Concerning this clone: Its antigen is undetermined.

This clonotype originated in an adult with Crohn's disease. The V call is TRBV28, the J call TRBJ1-2; 7 bases fit TRBD1. Sequenced material: ileal tissue. The DNA for the CDR3 is TGTGCCAGCAGTTCACCGGGACAGATTAACTATGGCTACACCTTC. It is translated as CASSSPGQINYGYTF.